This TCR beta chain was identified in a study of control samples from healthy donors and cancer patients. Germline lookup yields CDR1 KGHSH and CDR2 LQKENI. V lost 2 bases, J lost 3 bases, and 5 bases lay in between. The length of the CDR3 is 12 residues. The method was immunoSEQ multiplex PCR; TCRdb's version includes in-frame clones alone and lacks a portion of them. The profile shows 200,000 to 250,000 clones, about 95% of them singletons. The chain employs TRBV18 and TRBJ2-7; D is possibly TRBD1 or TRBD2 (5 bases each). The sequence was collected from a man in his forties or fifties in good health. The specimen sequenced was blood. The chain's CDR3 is CASSPGGYEQYV. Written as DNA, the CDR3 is TGTGCCAGCTCACCAGGGGGCTACGAGCAGTACGTC.